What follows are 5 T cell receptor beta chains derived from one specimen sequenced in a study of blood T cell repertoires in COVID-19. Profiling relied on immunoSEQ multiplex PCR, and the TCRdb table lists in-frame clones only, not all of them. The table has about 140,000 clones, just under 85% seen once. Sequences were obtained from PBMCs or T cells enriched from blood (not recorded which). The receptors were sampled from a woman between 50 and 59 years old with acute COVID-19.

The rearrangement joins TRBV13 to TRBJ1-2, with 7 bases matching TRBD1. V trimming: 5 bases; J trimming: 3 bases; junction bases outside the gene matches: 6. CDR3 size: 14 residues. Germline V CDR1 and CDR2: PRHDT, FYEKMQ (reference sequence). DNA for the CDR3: TGTGCCAGCAGCCTGGGTGACAGGGACTATGGCTACACCTTC. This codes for CASSLGDRDYGYTF. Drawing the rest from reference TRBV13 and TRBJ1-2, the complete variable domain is AAGVIQSPRHLIKEKRETATLKCYPIPRHDTVYWYQQGPGQDPQFLISFYEKMQSDKGSIPDRFSAQQFSDYHSELNMSSLELGDSALYFCASSLGDRDYGYTFGSGTRLTVV.

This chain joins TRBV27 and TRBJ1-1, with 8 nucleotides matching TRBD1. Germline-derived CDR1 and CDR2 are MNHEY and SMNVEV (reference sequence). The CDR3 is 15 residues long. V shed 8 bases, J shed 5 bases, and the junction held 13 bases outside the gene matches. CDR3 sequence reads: CASVSDRTGRTEAFF. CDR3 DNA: TGTGCCAGCGTCTCAGACCGGACAGGGCGGACTGAAGCTTTCTTT.

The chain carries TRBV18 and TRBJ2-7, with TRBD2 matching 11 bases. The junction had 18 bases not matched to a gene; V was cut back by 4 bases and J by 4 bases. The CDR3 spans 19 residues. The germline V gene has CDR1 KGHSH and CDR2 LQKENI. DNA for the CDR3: TGTGCCAGCTCACGGCAAGGGACAACAACTAGCGGGAGAAATTACGAGCAGTACTTC. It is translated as CASSRQGTTTSGRNYEQYF.

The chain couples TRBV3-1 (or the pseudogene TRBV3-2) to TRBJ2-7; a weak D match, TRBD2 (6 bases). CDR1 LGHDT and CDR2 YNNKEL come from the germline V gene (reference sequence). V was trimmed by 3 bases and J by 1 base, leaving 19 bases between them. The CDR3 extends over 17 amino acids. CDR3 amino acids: CASSHSLGGLRSYEQYF. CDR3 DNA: TGTGCCAGCAGCCATTCCTTGGGGGGACTTCGATCCTACGAGCAGTACTTC.

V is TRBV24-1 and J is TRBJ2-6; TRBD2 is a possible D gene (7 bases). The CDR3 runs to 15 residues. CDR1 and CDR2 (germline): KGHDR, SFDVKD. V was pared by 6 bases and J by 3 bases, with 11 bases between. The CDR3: CATSWGGGGANVLTF. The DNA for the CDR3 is TGTGCCACCAGTTGGGGAGGGGGTGGGGCCAACGTCCTGACTTTC.